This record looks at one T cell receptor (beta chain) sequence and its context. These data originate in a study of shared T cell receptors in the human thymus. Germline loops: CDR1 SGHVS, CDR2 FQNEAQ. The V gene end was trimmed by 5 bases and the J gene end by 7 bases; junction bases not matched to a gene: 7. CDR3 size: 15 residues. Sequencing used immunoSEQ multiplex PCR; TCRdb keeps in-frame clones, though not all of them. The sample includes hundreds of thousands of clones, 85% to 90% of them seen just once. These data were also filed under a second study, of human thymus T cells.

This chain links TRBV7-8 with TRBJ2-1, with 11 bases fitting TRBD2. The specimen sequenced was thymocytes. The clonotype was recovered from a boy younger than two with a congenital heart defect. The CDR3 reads CASSPGLADLNEQFF. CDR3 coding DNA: TGTGCCAGCAGCCCGGGACTAGCGGACCTTAATGAGCAGTTCTTC.